The 9 T cell receptor beta chains listed next were all sequenced from one sample in a study of blood T cell repertoires in COVID-19. Profiled with immunoSEQ multiplex PCR; TCRdb holds only in-frame clones, not every one. Counted here are 85,000 to 130,000 clones, less than 90% occurring once; the ten biggest clones make up 5% to 6.5%. Sequenced: peripheral blood. These TCRs come from a human donor in a cohort sampled during active COVID-19.

V usage is TRBV18 and J usage is TRBJ1-1; TRBD1 aligns across 7 bases. The germline CDR1 and CDR2 sequences are KGHSH and LQKENI. V gave up 1 base and J gave up 1 base; unmatched junction bases: 6. The CDR3 consists of 16 residues. For the CDR3, the DNA is TGTGCCAGCTCACCACTTCTTGGGACAGCGAACACTGAAGCTTTCTTT. It translates to CASSPLLGTANTEAFF.

This sequence joins TRBV6-1 and TRBJ2-7; TRBD2 agrees at 10 bases. This CDR3 comprises 15 residues. Germline V gene data show CDR1 as MNHNS and CDR2 as SASEGT. With 2 bases clipped from V and 2 bases from J, the junction kept 3 bases outside the gene matches. The CDR3 protein is CASSELAGVPYEQYF. The CDR3 region has the DNA TGTGCCAGCAGTGAACTAGCGGGAGTTCCCTACGAGCAGTACTTC.

The gene calls are TRBV28 and TRBJ1-3; 7 nucleotides match TRBD1. This CDR3 is built from 14 residues. Germline-derived CDR1 and CDR2 are MDHEN and SYDVKM. The trim removed 4 bases at V and 12 bases at J, leaving 12 bases unmatched. Here the CDR3 DNA reads TGTGCCAGCAGTTCTTCAATTTCGGGACAGTTCATATATTTT. Translating gives CASSSSISGQFIYF. The complete variable domain, with remaining parts taken from reference TRBV28 and TRBJ1-3, reads DVKVTQSSRYLVKRTGEKVFLECVQDMDHENMFWYRQDPGLGLRLIYFSYDVKMKEKGDIPEGYSVSREKKERFSLILESASTNQTSMYLCASSSSISGQFIYFGEGSWLTVV.

V gene TRBV28 combines with J gene TRBJ1-6; a weak D match, TRBD1 (5 bases). Germline V gene lookup returns CDR1 MDHEN and CDR2 SYDVKM. V was pared by 8 bases and J by 11 bases, with 25 bases between. This CDR3 has 16 residues. Here the CDR3 reads CASGKEILGVWAPLHF. DNA for the CDR3: TGTGCCAGCGGAAAAGAGATTCTAGGGGTCTGGGCACCCCTCCACTTT. Looking up the rest from reference TRBV28 and TRBJ1-6 gives the full variable domain: DVKVTQSSRYLVKRTGEKVFLECVQDMDHENMFWYRQDPGLGLRLIYFSYDVKMKEKGDIPEGYSVSREKKERFSLILESASTNQTSMYLCASGKEILGVWAPLHFGNGTRLTVT.

This rearrangement joins TRBV3-1 (or the pseudogene TRBV3-2) to TRBJ1-4, with TRBD1 matching over 9 bases. Germline trimming cut 4 bases from V and 8 bases from J; bases unmatched to any gene: 5. Per the germline V gene, CDR1 is LGHDT and CDR2 is YNNKEL (reference sequence). This CDR3 is 14 amino acids long. DNA for the CDR3: TGTGCCAGCAGCCTTGGGACAGGGCGCGAAAAACTGTTTTTT. Amino acid sequence: CASSLGTGREKLFF.

The chain combines TRBV28 with TRBJ2-2; the D gene is possibly TRBD1 (6 bases). In germline, CDR1 is MDHEN, CDR2 SYDVKM. This CDR3 has 16 residues. Trimming stripped 2 bases from V and 5 bases from J, with 15 bases between. CDR3 loop: CASSLPRTEGTGELFF. The CDR3 DNA reads as TGTGCCAGCAGTTTACCGAGGACAGAGGGGACCGGGGAGCTGTTTTTT.

The V and J genes are TRBV7-8 and TRBJ2-3, with no clear D. The CDR3 totals 13 residues. Germline V CDR1 and CDR2: SGHVS, FQNEAQ. Trimming took off 1 base at V and 3 bases at J, with 5 bases between the two ends. The CDR3 bases are TGTGCCAGCAGCTTAGGCGGAACAGATACGCAGTATTTT. Its protein product is CASSLGGTDTQYF.

This chain uses TRBV6-1 with TRBJ1-2; 8 bases are a match to TRBD1. The CDR3 sequence is 15 residues long. Germline V lookup: CDR1 MNHNS, CDR2 SASEGT. The junction had 15 bases not matched to a gene; V was cut back by 2 bases and J by 13 bases. The DNA of the CDR3 is TGTGCCAGCAGTGAAAGGGGGCTCCCGGGACAGGTTTTCACCTTC. Amino acid sequence: CASSERGLPGQVFTF.

CDR3 sequence: CASSRGEGSPLHF. In DNA, the CDR3 is TGTGCCAGCTCCAGGGGTGAGGGTTCACCCCTCCACTTT. This chain uses TRBV12-3 or TRBV12-4 with TRBJ1-6, with a possible D match to TRBD1 (6 bases). V gave up 8 bases and J gave up 9 bases, with 14 bases separating them. The CDR3 runs to 13 residues.